This T cell receptor beta chain was captured by sequencing in a study of cytomegalovirus exposure and HLA in healthy donors. The CDR3 length is 16 residues. Germline V gene lookup returns CDR1 PRHDT and CDR2 FYEKMQ (reference sequence). Trimming at V came to 3 bases and at J to 1 base, leaving 4 bases not matched to a gene. This clone was recorded a few times. Primers for the PCR totalled 60 Vbeta and 13 Jbeta. Sequencing was performed with immunoSEQ multiplex PCR; in TCRdb, only in-frame clones are kept and a portion is missing. The repertoire has over 200,000 clones, 60% to 80% of them found once; the top ten carry about 2%.

The rearrangement links TRBV13 to TRBJ1-1; TRBD1 matches at 11 bases. Sequenced material: PBMCs. This receptor was identified in a male donor in good health and CMV-seronegative. As DNA, the CDR3 is TGTGCCAGCAGCTTTGGACAGGGGGCGCCGAACACTGAAGCTTTCTTT. Residues: CASSFGQGAPNTEAFF.